This T cell receptor beta chain was sequenced in a study of HIV-infected patients and healthy controls. Alpha and beta constant-region primers primed reverse transcription of 400 to 650 ng RNA. Alpha and beta chain libraries were made separately by chain-specific third strand synthesis with multiplexing indices. All rearrangements within a chain used one primer pair; cDNA molecules carried barcodes. Each CDR3 protein is one row after TCRdb ran MiXCR on the 5' RACE reads. The sample yields 10,000 or so distinct CDR3 sequences, 8% to 8.5% seen once. Study-level findings and limits: The seeming recovery of the Gini index after therapy in HIV-infected patients vanished in size-matched data. Donor HLA types were not determined in the study.

This clonotype has only a few counts. The antigen remains unidentified. Germline CDR1 is LNHDA and CDR2 is SQIVND (reference sequence). The CDR3 is 18 residues long. V lost 5 bases and J lost 0, with 20 bases in between. Whole blood was used without fractionation, so all unsorted peripheral T cells were included. This clonotype was obtained from an adult in good health. Sequences were obtained from blood. The chain carries TRBV19 and TRBJ2-1, with TRBD2 as a possible D gene (5 bases). CDR3 nucleotide sequence: TGTGCCAGTAGTGCCCTTGGGGTTCTAGGGAGCTCCTACAATGAGCAGTTCTTC. Its translation is CASSALGVLGSSYNEQFF.